This is a list of T cell receptor beta chains from one sample in a study of early T cells in non-severe SARS-CoV-2 infection. MiXCR was run by TCRdb on the 5' RACE reads, yielding one entry per CDR3 protein. The table lists 40,000 to 45,000 distinct CDR3 sequences, approximately 6.5% of them singletons, with less than 25% in the top ten. The source material was whole blood, sampled at baseline. Receptor source: an adult who was a healthcare worker with PCR-confirmed SARS-CoV-2 infection or an uninfected control (not recorded which). Both conserved end residues are part of each CDR3. D genes are given only for firm matches. Only part of the rows carry a size: once, few, many, or a class if the clone is expanded.

clone size	V gene	CDR3 length	D gene	J gene	CDR3 DNA	CDR3 protein
many	TRBV6-6	11	NA	TRBJ2-1	TGTGCCAGCAGCGAGCGCAATGAGCAGTTCTTC	CASSERNEQFF
NA	TRBV6-2/TRBV6-3	17	TRBD1	TRBJ2-1	TGTGCCAGCAGCCCCTATTCCGGGGACAGGGGGGGCAATGAGCAGTTCTTC	CASSPYSGDRGGNEQFF
many	TRBV4-3	17	NA	TRBJ2-2	TGCGCCAGCAGCCAAGAAATAGTCGGGGGAGGCACCGGGGAGCTGTTTTTT	CASSQEIVGGGTGELFF
many	TRBV29-1	13	NA	TRBJ1-1	TGCAGCGTTGAAGAAGCGATGGGGACGGAAGCTTTCTTT	CSVEEAMGTEAFF
many	TRBV18	13	NA	TRBJ2-7	TGTGCCAGCTCACCATTACAGGGTGATGAGCAGTACTTC	CASSPLQGDEQYF
many	TRBV6-6	13	NA	TRBJ1-2	TGTGCCAGCCGGGACAACGCTAACTATGGCTACACCTTC	CASRDNANYGYTF
NA	TRBV3-1	14	TRBD1	TRBJ2-5	TGTGCCAGCAGCCAGCCCGGACAGGCCGGGGCCCAGTACTTC	CASSQPGQAGAQYF
few	TRBV28	12	NA	TRBJ1-1	TGTGCCAGCAGTCTCCGTGTAGGTAAAGCTTTCTTT	CASSLRVGKAFF
many	TRBV2	13	NA	TRBJ2-1	TGTGCCAGCAGTTACTACCTGTACAATGAGCAGTTCTTC	CASSYYLYNEQFF
many	TRBV6-2/TRBV6-3	14	NA	TRBJ2-7	TGTGCCAGCACGTTAGGACGGGCAAGCTACGAGCAGTACTTC	CASTLGRASYEQYF
many	TRBV5-1	15	TRBD2	TRBJ2-1	TGCGCCAGCAGCTCGGGACTAGCGGTGGACAATGAGCAGTTCTTC	CASSSGLAVDNEQFF
many	TRBV18	15	TRBD1	TRBJ2-5	TGTGCCAGCTCACCAAGACAGGACAGGGCTGAGACCCAGTACTTC	CASSPRQDRAETQYF
few	TRBV18	18	NA	TRBJ1-1	TGTGCCAGCTCACTAAGACAGGCAGGAGGGGGAAAGTACACTGAAGCTTTCTTT	CASSLRQAGGGKYTEAFF
medium-sized	TRBV10-2	16	TRBD2	TRBJ2-7	TGCGCCAGCCTGACCGTCGGTGAGGCGGGAGTGAACGAGCAGTACTTC	CASLTVGEAGVNEQYF
NA	TRBV2	15	TRBD2	TRBJ2-2	TGTGCCGCCCGGAAAGCGGGGGGAAACACCGGGGAGCTGTTTTTT	CAARKAGGNTGELFF
many	TRBV2	12	NA	TRBJ1-6	TGTGCCAGCGCGGGAGGAAGTTCACCCCTCCACTTT	CASAGGSSPLHF
many	TRBV7-9	12	NA	TRBJ2-1	TGTGCCACCCCTTCTTTCGACAATGAGCAGTTCTTC	CATPSFDNEQFF
NA	TRBV19	17	TRBD1	TRBJ2-3	TGTGCCAGTAGTATATCCACAGGGGGAAGACCCACAGATACGCAGTATTTT	CASSISTGGRPTDTQYF
few	TRBV27	13	NA	TRBJ2-7	TGTGCCAGCAGTTTAATAGGGACGGGCGAGCAGTACTTC	CASSLIGTGEQYF
many	TRBV11-1	14	NA	TRBJ1-1	TGTGCCAGCAGCTTATTTCAGGGTACCACTGAAGCTTTCTTT	CASSLFQGTTEAFF
NA	TRBV7-2	15	TRBD2	TRBJ2-5	TGTGCCAGCAGCTTAGGTCCCGGGACTATGGAGACCCAGTACTTC	CASSLGPGTMETQYF
NA	TRBV7-8	13	TRBD1	TRBJ2-7	TGTGCCAGCAGCACGGACAGGGGGAGAGAGCAGTACTTC	CASSTDRGREQYF
many	TRBV6-1	9	TRBD1	TRBJ2-7	TGTGCCAGCACAGGACAGGAGTACTTC	CASTGQEYF
many	TRBV28	15	NA	TRBJ2-5	TGTGCCAGCAGTTTCGGGTCGGCAGGACGAGAGACCCAGTACTTC	CASSFGSAGRETQYF
many	TRBV20-1	14	NA	TRBJ2-7	TGCAGTGCTAGGCCCTTCACAGGCGACTACGAGCAGTACTTC	CSARPFTGDYEQYF
many	TRBV7-9	16	TRBD1	TRBJ2-1	TGTGCCAGCAGCCCCTTGGACAGGGGGCGCGGGGATGAGCAGTTCTTC	CASSPLDRGRGDEQFF
many	TRBV2	15	NA	TRBJ2-3	TGTGCCAGCAGTCGCGACCTCGGAAGCACAGATACGCAGTATTTT	CASSRDLGSTDTQYF
NA	TRBV5-5	17	TRBD2	TRBJ2-1	TGTGCCAGCAGCTCCTTAGCGGGGGAGAGCTCCTACAATGAGCAGTTCTTC	CASSSLAGESSYNEQFF
many	TRBV6-6	11	NA	TRBJ1-1	TGTGCCAGCAGTTCTCAGGGAGAAGCTTTCTTT	CASSSQGEAFF
few	TRBV6-1	13	NA	TRBJ2-7	TGTGCCAGCAGTGAAAGCAAAGCGACCGAGCAGTACTTC	CASSESKATEQYF
once	TRBV29-1	13	NA	TRBJ2-3	TGCAGCGTTCTACAGGGTAGCACAGATACGCAGTATTTT	CSVLQGSTDTQYF
many	TRBV6-1	19	TRBD1	TRBJ1-2	TGTGCCAGCAGTCACCCTCGCCACACACGATTGACAGGGCCCCATGGCTACACCTTC	CASSHPRHTRLTGPHGYTF
few	TRBV24-1	15	TRBD2	TRBJ2-7	TGTGCCACCAGTGACCCTAGCGGGGATACCTACGAGCAGTACTTC	CATSDPSGDTYEQYF
NA	TRBV7-6	14	NA	TRBJ1-1	TGTGCCAGCAGTAGTAATGGGGGGAACACTGAAGCTTTCTTT	CASSSNGGNTEAFF
NA	TRBV2	14	NA	TRBJ2-3	TGTGCCAGCAGGGAGAGGTGGGGAACAGATACGCAGTATTTT	CASRERWGTDTQYF
few	TRBV6-2/TRBV6-3	16	NA	TRBJ2-1	TGTGCCAGCAGTTCTCTCCGACAGGCCTTCTACAATGAGCAGTTCTTC	CASSSLRQAFYNEQFF
NA	TRBV7-7	18	TRBD2	TRBJ2-1	TGTGCTAGCCCCTCGACTAGCGGGAGGGCCGCGGAATACAATGAGCAGTTCTTC	CASPSTSGRAAEYNEQFF
many	TRBV19	15	NA	TRBJ1-5	TGTGCCAGTAGTATATCTGGTTATAGCAATCAGCCCCAGCATTTT	CASSISGYSNQPQHF
NA	TRBV3-2	12	NA	TRBJ2-7	TGTGCCAGCAGCCAAGGTGCCGACCAGCAGTACTTC	CASSQGADQQYF
few	TRBV18	15	TRBD2	TRBJ2-5	TGTGCCAGCTCCCTAGCGGGGGGACGACAAGAGACCCAGTACTTC	CASSLAGGRQETQYF
few	TRBV19	16	TRBD1	TRBJ2-5	TGTGCCAGTAGTACTCCCGGCGGACAGGGGAGAGAGACCCAGTACTTC	CASSTPGGQGRETQYF
many	TRBV7-9	15	TRBD1	TRBJ1-5	TGTGCCAGCAGCTTAGCACAGGGGCCCAATCAGCCCCAGCATTTT	CASSLAQGPNQPQHF
many	TRBV11-2	14	TRBD2	TRBJ2-1	TGTGCCAGCAGCCCCACCAGCGGGAGTGATGAGCAGTTCTTC	CASSPTSGSDEQFF
many	TRBV7-9	14	NA	TRBJ2-5	TGTGCCAGCAGCTCGCTCGGGGCCGAAGAGACCCAGTACTTC	CASSSLGAEETQYF
many	TRBV4-3	18	TRBD2	TRBJ2-1	TGCGCCAGCAGCCAGGACCCCGGGGGGGCGGTCTCCTACAATGAGCAGTTCTTC	CASSQDPGGAVSYNEQFF
few	TRBV29-1	10	NA	TRBJ1-2	TGCAGCGTTGATCAGGATGGCTACACCTTC	CSVDQDGYTF
few	TRBV5-1	15	NA	TRBJ2-1	TGCGCCAGCAGCTTGGTGGGGGGCACTTTCAATGAGCAGTTCTTC	CASSLVGGTFNEQFF
few	TRBV3-1	12	NA	TRBJ1-4	TGTGCCAGCAGCCCTGGGGGGTTTAAACTGTTTTTT	CASSPGGFKLFF
few	TRBV5-5	15	NA	TRBJ1-1	TGTGCCAGCAGCTTGTCGGGCGGATTGAACACTGAAGCTTTCTTT	CASSLSGGLNTEAFF
few	TRBV5-1	16	TRBD2	TRBJ2-5	TGCGCCAGCAGCCCAGGCCTAGCGGGAGTACAAGAGACCCAGTACTTC	CASSPGLAGVQETQYF
few	TRBV7-9	15	NA	TRBJ2-1	TGTGCCAGCAGCTTTTCGTTTGGGACCTACAATGAGCAGTTCTTC	CASSFSFGTYNEQFF
NA	TRBV27	15	TRBD2	TRBJ2-1	TGTGCCAGCAGACTAGCGGGGGGGCCTTTCAATGAGCAGTTCTTC	CASRLAGGPFNEQFF
many	TRBV7-2	17	NA	TRBJ2-1	TGTGCCAGCAGCAATAGTGTAGGCCTAATCGTCAGAAATGAGCAGTTCTTC	CASSNSVGLIVRNEQFF
many	TRBV11-3	16	TRBD2	TRBJ2-2	TGTGCCAGCAGCCTGCGCGGGAGCGGAGGCACCGGGGAGCTGTTTTTT	CASSLRGSGGTGELFF
many	TRBV9	15	TRBD2	TRBJ2-1	TGTGCCAGCAGCGTAACCACTAGCGCCGGAATGGAGCAGTTCTTC	CASSVTTSAGMEQFF
NA	TRBV6-2/TRBV6-3	15	TRBD2	TRBJ2-7	TGTGCCAGCAGTTACTTGGCTAGCGGGCTTTCCGAGCAGTACTTC	CASSYLASGLSEQYF
many	TRBV6-1	16	NA	TRBJ2-5	TGTGCCAGCAGTGAACAAGGCGGGGCGATCGAAGAGACCCAGTACTTC	CASSEQGGAIEETQYF
many	TRBV11-2	15	TRBD2	TRBJ2-7	TGTGCCAGCAGCTTAGCGCCTAGCGGAACCTACGAGCAGTACTTC	CASSLAPSGTYEQYF
many	TRBV5-1	11	NA	TRBJ2-7	TGCGCCACCAAAGCAGAGGGCGAGCAGTACTTC	CATKAEGEQYF